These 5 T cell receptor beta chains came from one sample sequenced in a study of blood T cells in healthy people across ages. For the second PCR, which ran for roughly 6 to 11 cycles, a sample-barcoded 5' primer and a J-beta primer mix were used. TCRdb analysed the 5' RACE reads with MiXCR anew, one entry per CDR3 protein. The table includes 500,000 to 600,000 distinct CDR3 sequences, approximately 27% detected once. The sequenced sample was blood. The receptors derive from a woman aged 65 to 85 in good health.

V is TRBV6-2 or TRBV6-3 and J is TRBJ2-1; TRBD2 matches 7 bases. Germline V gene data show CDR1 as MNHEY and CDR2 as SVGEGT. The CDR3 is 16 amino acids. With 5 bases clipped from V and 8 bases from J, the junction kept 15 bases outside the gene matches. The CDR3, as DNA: TGTGCCAGCAGTCTCGACCCCTCGGGGGGAAGCGATGAGCAGTTCTTC. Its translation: CASSLDPSGGSDEQFF.

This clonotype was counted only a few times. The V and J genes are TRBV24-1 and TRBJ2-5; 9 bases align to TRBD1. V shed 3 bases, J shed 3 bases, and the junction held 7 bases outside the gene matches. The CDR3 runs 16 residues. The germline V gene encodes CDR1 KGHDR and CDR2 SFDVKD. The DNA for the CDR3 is TGTGCCACCAGTGATCCAGGGACAGGGAGTAAAGAGACCCAGTACTTC. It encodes CATSDPGTGSKETQYF.

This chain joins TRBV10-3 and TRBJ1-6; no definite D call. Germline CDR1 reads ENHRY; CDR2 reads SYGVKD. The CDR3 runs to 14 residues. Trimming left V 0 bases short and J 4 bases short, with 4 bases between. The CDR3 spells CAISESRYNSPLHF. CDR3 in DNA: TGTGCCATCAGTGAGTCAAGGTATAATTCACCCCTCCACTTT.

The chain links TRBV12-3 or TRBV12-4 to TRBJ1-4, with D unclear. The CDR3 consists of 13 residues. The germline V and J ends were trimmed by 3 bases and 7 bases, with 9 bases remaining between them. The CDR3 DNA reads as TGTGCCAGCAGTTTCATGCCCCGTGAAAAACTGTTTTTT. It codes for CASSFMPREKLFF.

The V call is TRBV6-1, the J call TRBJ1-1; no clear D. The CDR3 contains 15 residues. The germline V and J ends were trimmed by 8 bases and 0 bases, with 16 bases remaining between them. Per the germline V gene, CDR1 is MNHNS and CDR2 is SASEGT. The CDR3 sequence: CASGSGIHMNTEAFF. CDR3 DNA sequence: TGTGCCAGCGGGTCCGGGATCCACATGAACACTGAAGCTTTCTTT.